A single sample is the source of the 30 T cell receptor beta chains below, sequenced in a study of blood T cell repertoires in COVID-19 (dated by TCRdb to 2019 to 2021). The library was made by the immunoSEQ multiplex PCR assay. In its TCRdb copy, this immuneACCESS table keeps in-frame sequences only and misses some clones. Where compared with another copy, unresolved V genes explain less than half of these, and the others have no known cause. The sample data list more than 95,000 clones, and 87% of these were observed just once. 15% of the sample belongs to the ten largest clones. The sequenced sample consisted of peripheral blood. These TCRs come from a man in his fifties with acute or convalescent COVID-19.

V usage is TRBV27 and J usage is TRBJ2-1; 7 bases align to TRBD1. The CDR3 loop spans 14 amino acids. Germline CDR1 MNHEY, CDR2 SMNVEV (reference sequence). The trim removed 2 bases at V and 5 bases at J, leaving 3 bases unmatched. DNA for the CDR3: TGTGCCAGCAGTTTACCAGACAGGGACAATGAGCAGTTCTTC. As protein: CASSLPDRDNEQFF.

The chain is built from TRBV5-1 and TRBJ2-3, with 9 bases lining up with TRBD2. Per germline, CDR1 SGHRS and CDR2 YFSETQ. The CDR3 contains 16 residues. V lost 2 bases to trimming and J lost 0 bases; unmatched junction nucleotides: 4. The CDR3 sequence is CASSFIAGGSTDTQYF. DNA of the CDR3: TGCGCCAGCAGCTTCATCGCGGGAGGGAGCACAGATACGCAGTATTTT.

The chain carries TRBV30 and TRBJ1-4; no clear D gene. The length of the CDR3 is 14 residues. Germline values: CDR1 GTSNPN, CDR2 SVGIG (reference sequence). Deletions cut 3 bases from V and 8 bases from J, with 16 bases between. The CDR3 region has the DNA TGTGCCTGGAGCGCCCAAGCGGCCGGAGAAAAACTGTTTTTT. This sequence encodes CAWSAQAAGEKLFF. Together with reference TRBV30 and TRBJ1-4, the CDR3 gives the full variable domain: SQTIHQWPATLVQPVGSPLSLECTVEGTSNPNLYWYRQAAGRGLQLLFYSVGIGQISSEVPQNLSASRPQDRQFILSSKKLLLSDSGFYLCAWSAQAAGEKLFFGSGTQLSVL.

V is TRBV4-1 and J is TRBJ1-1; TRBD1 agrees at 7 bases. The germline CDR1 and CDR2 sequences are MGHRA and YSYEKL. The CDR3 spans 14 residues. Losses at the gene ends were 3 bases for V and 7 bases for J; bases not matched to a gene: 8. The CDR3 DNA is TGCGCCAGCAGCCAGCCAGGGGGTAAGAATGAAGCTTTCTTT. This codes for CASSQPGGKNEAFF.

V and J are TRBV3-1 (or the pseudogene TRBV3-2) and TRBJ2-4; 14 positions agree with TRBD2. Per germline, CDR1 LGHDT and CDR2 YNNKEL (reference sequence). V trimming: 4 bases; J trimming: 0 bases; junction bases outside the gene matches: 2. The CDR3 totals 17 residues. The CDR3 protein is CASSPGTSGRAKNIQYF. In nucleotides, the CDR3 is TGTGCCAGCAGCCCCGGGACTAGCGGGAGAGCCAAAAACATTCAGTACTTC.

CDR3: CASSPRGHANTGELFF. CDR3 bases: TGTGCCAGCAGTCCAAGGGGACACGCGAACACCGGGGAGCTGTTTTTT. The gene calls are TRBV3-1 (or the pseudogene TRBV3-2) and TRBJ2-2; possibly TRBD1 for D (6 bases). V lost 6 bases and J 0 bases, leaving 14 bases between the germline ends. The CDR3 loop spans 16 amino acids. Germline loops: CDR1 LGHDT, CDR2 YNNKEL (reference sequence).

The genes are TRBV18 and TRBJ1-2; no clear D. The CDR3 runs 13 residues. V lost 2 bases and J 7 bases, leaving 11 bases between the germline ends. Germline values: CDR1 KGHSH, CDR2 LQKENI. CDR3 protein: CASSPDGGSGYTF. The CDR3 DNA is TGTGCCAGCTCACCAGACGGAGGAAGTGGCTACACCTTC.

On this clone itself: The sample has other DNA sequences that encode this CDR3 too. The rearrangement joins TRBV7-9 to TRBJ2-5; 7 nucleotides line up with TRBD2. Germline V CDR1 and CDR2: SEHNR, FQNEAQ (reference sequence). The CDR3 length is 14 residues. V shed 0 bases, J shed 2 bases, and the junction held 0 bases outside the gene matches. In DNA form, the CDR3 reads TGTGCCAGCAGCTTAGCGGGAGGGCAAGAGACCCAGTACTTC. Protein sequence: CASSLAGGQETQYF.

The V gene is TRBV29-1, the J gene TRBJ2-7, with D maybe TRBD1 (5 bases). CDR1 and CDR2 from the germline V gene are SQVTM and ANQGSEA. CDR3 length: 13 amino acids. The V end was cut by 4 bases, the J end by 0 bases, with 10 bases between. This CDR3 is CSVVYDSSYEQYF. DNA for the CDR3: TGCAGCGTTGTGTATGACAGCTCCTACGAGCAGTACTTC.

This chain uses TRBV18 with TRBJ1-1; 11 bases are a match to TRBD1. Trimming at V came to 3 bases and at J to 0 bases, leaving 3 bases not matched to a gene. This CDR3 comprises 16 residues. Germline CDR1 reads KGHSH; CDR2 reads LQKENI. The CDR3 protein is CASSPGQGVLNTEAFF. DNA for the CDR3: TGTGCCAGCTCACCGGGACAGGGGGTTCTGAACACTGAAGCTTTCTTT.

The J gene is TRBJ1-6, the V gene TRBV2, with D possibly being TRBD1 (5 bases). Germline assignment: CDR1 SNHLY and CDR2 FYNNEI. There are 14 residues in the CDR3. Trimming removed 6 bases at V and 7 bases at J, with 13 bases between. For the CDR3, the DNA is TGTGCCAGCAGGCCAGGGTACGGGAATTCACCCCTCCACTTT. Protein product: CASRPGYGNSPLHF.

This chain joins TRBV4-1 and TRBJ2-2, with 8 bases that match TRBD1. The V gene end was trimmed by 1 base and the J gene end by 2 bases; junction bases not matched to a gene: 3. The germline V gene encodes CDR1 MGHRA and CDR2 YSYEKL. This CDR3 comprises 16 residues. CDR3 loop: CASSQVQGGNTGELFF. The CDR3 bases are TGCGCCAGCAGCCAAGTACAGGGGGGAAACACCGGGGAGCTGTTTTTT.

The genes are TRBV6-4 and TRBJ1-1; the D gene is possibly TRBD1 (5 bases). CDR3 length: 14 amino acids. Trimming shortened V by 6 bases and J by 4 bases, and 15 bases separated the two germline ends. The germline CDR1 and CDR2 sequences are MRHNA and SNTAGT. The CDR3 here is CASRGQSWVTEAFF. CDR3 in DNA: TGTGCCAGCAGAGGACAATCATGGGTCACTGAAGCTTTCTTT.

The CDR3 sequence is CASSFGAGGYNEQFF. For the CDR3, the DNA is TGCGCCAGCAGCTTTGGCGCGGGAGGGTACAATGAGCAGTTCTTC. The chain employs TRBV5-1 and TRBJ2-1, with 9 nucleotides matching TRBD2. This CDR3 is 15 amino acids long. V lost 2 bases to trimming and J lost 4 bases; unmatched junction nucleotides: 4. Germline values: CDR1 SGHRS, CDR2 YFSETQ.

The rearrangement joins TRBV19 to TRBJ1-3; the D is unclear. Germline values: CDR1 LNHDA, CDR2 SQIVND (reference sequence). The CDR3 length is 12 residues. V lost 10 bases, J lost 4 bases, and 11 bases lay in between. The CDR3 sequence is CATLKEGNTIYF. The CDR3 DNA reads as TGTGCCACCCTCAAAGAGGGAAACACCATATATTTT. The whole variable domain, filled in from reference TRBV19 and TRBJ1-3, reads DGGITQSPKYLFRKEGQNVTLSCEQNLNHDAMYWYRQDPGQGLRLIYYSQIVNDFQKGDIAEGYSVSREKKESFPLTVTSAQKNPTAFYLCATLKEGNTIYFGEGSWLTVV.

CDR3 in amino acids: CASSRLRGKAFF. In DNA form, the CDR3 reads TGTGCCAGCAGCCGTTTGCGGGGGAAAGCTTTCTTT. The chain has TRBV3-1 (or the pseudogene TRBV3-2) and TRBJ1-1, with D tentatively TRBD1 (5 bases). The CDR3 contains 12 residues. V lost 4 bases, J lost 9 bases, and 12 bases lay in between. From germline, CDR1 is LGHDT and CDR2 YNNKEL (reference sequence).

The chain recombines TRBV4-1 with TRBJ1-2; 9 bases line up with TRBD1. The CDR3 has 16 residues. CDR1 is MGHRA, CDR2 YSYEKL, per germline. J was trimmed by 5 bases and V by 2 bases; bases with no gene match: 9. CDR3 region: CASSQTRDRDSYGYTF. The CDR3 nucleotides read TGCGCCAGCAGCCAAACCCGGGACAGGGATTCTTATGGCTACACCTTC.

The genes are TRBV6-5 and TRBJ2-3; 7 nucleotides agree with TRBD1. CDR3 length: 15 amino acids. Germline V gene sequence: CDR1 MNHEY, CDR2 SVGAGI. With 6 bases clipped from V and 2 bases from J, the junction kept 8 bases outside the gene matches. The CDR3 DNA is TGTGCCAGCAGGACACAGGGGACCTTCACAGATACGCAGTATTTT. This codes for CASRTQGTFTDTQYF.

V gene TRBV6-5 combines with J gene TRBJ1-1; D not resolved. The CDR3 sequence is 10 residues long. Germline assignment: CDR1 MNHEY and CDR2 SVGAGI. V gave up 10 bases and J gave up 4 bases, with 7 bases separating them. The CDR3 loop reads CAILSTEAFF. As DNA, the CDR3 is TGTGCCATCTTGAGCACTGAAGCTTTCTTT.

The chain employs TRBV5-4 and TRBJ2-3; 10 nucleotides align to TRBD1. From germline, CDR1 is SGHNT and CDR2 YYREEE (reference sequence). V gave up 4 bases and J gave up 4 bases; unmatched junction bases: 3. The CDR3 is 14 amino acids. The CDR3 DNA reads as TGTGCCAGCAGCGGTGGACAGGGGGCAGATACGCAGTATTTT. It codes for CASSGGQGADTQYF.

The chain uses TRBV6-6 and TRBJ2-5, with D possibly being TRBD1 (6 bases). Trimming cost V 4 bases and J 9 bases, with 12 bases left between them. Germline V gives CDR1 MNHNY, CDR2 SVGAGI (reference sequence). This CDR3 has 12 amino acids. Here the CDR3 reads CASSFGGGPQYF. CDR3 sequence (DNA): TGTGCCAGCAGTTTTGGGGGCGGGCCCCAGTACTTC.

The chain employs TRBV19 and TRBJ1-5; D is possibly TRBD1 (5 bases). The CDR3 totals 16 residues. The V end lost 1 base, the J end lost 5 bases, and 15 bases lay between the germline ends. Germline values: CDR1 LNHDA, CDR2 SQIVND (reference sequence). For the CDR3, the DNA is TGTGCCAGTAGTATAGGGGGATCAGGGCCTTATCAGCCCCAGCATTTT. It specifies CASSIGGSGPYQPQHF.

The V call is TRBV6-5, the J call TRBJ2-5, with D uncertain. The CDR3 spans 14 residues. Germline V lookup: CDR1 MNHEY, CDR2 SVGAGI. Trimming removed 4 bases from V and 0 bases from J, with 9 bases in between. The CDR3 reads CASSSITYQETQYF. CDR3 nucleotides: TGTGCCAGCAGTTCTATTACCTACCAAGAGACCCAGTACTTC.

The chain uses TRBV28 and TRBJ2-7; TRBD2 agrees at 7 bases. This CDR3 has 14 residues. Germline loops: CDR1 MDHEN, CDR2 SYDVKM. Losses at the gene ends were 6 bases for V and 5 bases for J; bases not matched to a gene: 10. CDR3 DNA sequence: TGTGCCAGCAGATCAAGTGGACTAGGCCACGAGCAGTACTTC. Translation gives CASRSSGLGHEQYF.

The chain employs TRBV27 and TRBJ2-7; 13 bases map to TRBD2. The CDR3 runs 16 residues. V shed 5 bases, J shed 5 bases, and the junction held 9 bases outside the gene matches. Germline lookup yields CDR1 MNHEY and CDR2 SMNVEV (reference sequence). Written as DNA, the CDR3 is TGTGCCAGCAGTCCCGGGACTAGCGGGGCCCGGGACGAGCAGTACTTC. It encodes CASSPGTSGARDEQYF.

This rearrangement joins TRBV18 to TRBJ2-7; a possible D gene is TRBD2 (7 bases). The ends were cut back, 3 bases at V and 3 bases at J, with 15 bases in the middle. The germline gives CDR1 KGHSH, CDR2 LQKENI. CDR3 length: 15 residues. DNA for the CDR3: TGTGCCAGCTCACCCGGACCGGGGGGCCTCTACGAGCAGTACTTC. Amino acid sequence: CASSPGPGGLYEQYF. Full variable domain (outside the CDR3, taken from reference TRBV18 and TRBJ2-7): NAGVMQNPRHLVRRRGQEARLRCSPMKGHSHVYWYRQLPEEGLKFMVYLQKENIIDESGMPKERFSAEFPKEGPSILRIQQVVRGDSAAYFCASSPGPGGLYEQYFGPGTRLTVT.

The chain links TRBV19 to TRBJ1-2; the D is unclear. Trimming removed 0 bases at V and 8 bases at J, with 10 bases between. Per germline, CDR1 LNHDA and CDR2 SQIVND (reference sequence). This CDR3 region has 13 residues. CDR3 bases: TGTGCCAGTAGTATAGAGGGAGGGCGCGGCTACACCTTC. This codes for CASSIEGGRGYTF.

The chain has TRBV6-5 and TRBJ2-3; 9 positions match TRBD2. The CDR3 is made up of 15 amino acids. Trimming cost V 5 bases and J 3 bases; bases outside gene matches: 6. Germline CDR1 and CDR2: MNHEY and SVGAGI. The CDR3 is CASSPSGRFTDTQYF. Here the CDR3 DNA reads TGTGCCAGCAGTCCAAGCGGGAGGTTTACAGATACGCAGTATTTT.

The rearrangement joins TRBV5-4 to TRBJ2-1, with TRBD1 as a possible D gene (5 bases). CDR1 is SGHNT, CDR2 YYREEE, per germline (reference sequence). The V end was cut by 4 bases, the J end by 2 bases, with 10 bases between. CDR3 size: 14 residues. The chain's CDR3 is CASSLSGTYNEQFF. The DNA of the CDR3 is TGTGCCAGCAGCCTCTCAGGGACCTACAATGAGCAGTTCTTC.

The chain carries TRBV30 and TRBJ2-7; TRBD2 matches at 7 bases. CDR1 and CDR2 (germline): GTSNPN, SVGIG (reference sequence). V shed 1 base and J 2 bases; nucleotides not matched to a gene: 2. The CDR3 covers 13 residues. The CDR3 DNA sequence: TGTGCCTGGAGTGCTGCGGGGGCCTACGAGCAGTACTTC. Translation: CAWSAAGAYEQYF.